A single sample is the source of the 19 T cell receptor beta chains below, sequenced in a study of blood T cell repertoires in COVID-19. Sequencing was performed with immunoSEQ multiplex PCR; in TCRdb, only in-frame clones are kept and a portion is missing. Here the sample spans 150,000 to 200,000 clones, almost 85% being singletons. Source material: PBMCs or T cells enriched from blood (not recorded which). The receptors here all came from a man aged 45 to 65 who had recovered from COVID-19.

The chain uses TRBV3-1 (or the pseudogene TRBV3-2) and TRBJ2-7, with 9 nucleotides matching TRBD1. Germline CDR1 and CDR2: LGHDT and YNNKEL (reference sequence). CDR3 size: 15 residues. The V segment lost 1 base and the J segment 3 bases; nucleotides outside the gene matches: 4. In DNA, the CDR3 is TGTGCCAGCAGCCAAGGAGGGACAGGGATCTACGAGCAGTACTTC. Encoded protein: CASSQGGTGIYEQYF.

This sequence joins TRBV28 and TRBJ2-7; 8 nucleotides line up with TRBD1. Germline CDR1 MDHEN, CDR2 SYDVKM. The CDR3 is made up of 16 amino acids. The V gene end was trimmed by 2 bases and the J gene end by 4 bases; junction bases not matched to a gene: 10. CDR3 region: CASSLSTAGGFYEQYF. The CDR3 coding sequence is TGTGCCAGCAGTTTAAGTACGGCAGGGGGCTTTTACGAGCAGTACTTC.

The chain recombines TRBV5-6 with TRBJ2-3, with 7 bases matching TRBD1. V lost 1 base to trimming and J lost 5 bases; unmatched junction nucleotides: 4. Germline V gene sequence: CDR1 SGHDT, CDR2 YYEEEE. The CDR3 totals 14 residues. The CDR3 bases are TGTGCCAGCAGCTTGAACAGGGGAATAGATACGCAGTATTTT. Protein product: CASSLNRGIDTQYF.

CDR3 DNA: TGTGCCAGCAGTTTCGGGACAGGGGGTTCCGTAAGCAATCAGCCCCAGCATTTT. Encoded protein: CASSFGTGGSVSNQPQHF. The rearrangement uses TRBV28 and TRBJ1-5; 11 nucleotides agree with TRBD1. Germline trimming cut 3 bases from V and 1 base from J; bases unmatched to any gene: 8. Looked up from germline, CDR1 is MDHEN and CDR2 is SYDVKM. The CDR3 loop spans 18 amino acids.

The genes are TRBV7-7 and TRBJ2-5; D possibly corresponds to TRBD2 (5 bases). Between the trimmed V and J ends, which lost 5 bases and 1 base, there was a span of 8 bases. This CDR3 has 13 residues. The germline gives CDR1 SSHAT, CDR2 FNYEAQ (reference sequence). This CDR3 reads CASSARGQETQYF. In DNA form, the CDR3 reads TGTGCCAGCAGCGCCCGGGGCCAAGAGACCCAGTACTTC.

The chain is built from TRBV10-1 and TRBJ1-4; no firm D call. Per the germline V gene, CDR1 is WNHNN and CDR2 is SYGVQD (reference sequence). With 4 bases removed from V and 4 bases from J, the gap between germline ends came to 7 bases. The CDR3 is 13 amino acids. The CDR3: CASSGRVNEKLFF. The CDR3 bases are TGCGCCAGCAGTGGACGGGTTAATGAAAAACTGTTTTTT.

V and J are TRBV28 and TRBJ1-6; D not certain. V gave up 6 bases and J gave up 0 bases, with 6 bases separating them. CDR1 and CDR2 from the germline V gene are MDHEN and SYDVKM. This CDR3 contains 14 residues. As DNA, the CDR3 is TGTGCCAGCAGGGAGGGCTCCTATAATTCACCCCTCCACTTT. The encoded protein is CASREGSYNSPLHF.

The V call is TRBV7-3, the J call TRBJ1-6; D possibly corresponds to TRBD1 (6 bases). The CDR3 loop spans 16 amino acids. Trimming removed 1 base from V and 7 bases from J, with 14 bases in between. Germline loops: CDR1 SGHTA, CDR2 FQGTGA. In DNA form, the CDR3 reads TGTGCCAGCAGCTTAAGCAGGGGCGCGGTAAATTCACCCCTCCACTTT. Translating it yields CASSLSRGAVNSPLHF.

V usage is TRBV5-1 and J usage is TRBJ2-1; TRBD1 matches at 10 bases. CDR3 length: 15 residues. Trimming at V came to 4 bases and at J to 9 bases, leaving 10 bases not matched to a gene. Germline assignment: CDR1 SGHRS and CDR2 YFSETQ. The CDR3 reads CASSLKRDRGTEQFF. CDR3 in DNA: TGCGCCAGCAGCCTGAAACGGGACAGGGGAACTGAGCAGTTCTTC.

This chain uses TRBV9 with TRBJ1-6, with D possibly matching TRBD1 (5 bases). CDR1 and CDR2 (germline): SGDLS, YYNGEE. The CDR3 sequence is 18 residues long. Trimming stripped 4 bases from V and 9 bases from J, with 26 bases between. CDR3 bases: TGTGCCAGCAGCTCAAGAGGGGAGCGGGTCGGTTCTAGTTCACCCCTCCACTTT. This sequence encodes CASSSRGERVGSSSPLHF.

The chain links TRBV19 to TRBJ1-1, with D unclear. Trimming shortened V by 5 bases and J by 10 bases, and 14 bases separated the two germline ends. This CDR3 has 12 amino acids. Germline CDR1 reads LNHDA; CDR2 reads SQIVND (reference sequence). Here the CDR3 DNA reads TGTGCCAGTAGTGGCCGGGTGTTCAGAGCTTTCTTT. The encoded protein is CASSGRVFRAFF. The full variable domain, rest sourced from reference TRBV19 and TRBJ1-1, is DGGITQSPKYLFRKEGQNVTLSCEQNLNHDAMYWYRQDPGQGLRLIYYSQIVNDFQKGDIAEGYSVSREKKESFPLTVTSAQKNPTAFYLCASSGRVFRAFFGQGTRLTVV.

The rearrangement joins TRBV11-2 to TRBJ1-2; D remains unclear. CDR3 length equals 14 residues. CDR1 and CDR2 (germline): SGHAT, FQNNGV. The V end lost 5 bases, the J end lost 0 bases, and 10 bases lay between the germline ends. CDR3 nucleotide sequence: TGTGCCAGCAGCGCCCGGGGTGCTAACTATGGCTACACCTTC. Residues: CASSARGANYGYTF.

This clone was seen only a few times. J is TRBJ2-4 and V is TRBV28; 8 bases are shared with TRBD1. CDR1 MDHEN and CDR2 SYDVKM come from the germline V gene. This CDR3 region has 16 residues. The junction had 8 bases not matched to a gene; V was cut back by 2 bases and J by 5 bases. This chain's CDR3 is CASSLTQQGVENIQYF. In nucleotides, the CDR3 is TGTGCCAGCAGTTTAACCCAACAGGGGGTAGAAAACATTCAGTACTTC.

The chain uses TRBV11-2 and TRBJ1-6, with D tentatively TRBD1 (5 bases). Germline values: CDR1 SGHAT, CDR2 FQNNGV. The CDR3 totals 18 residues. Deletions cut 0 bases from V and 0 bases from J, with 12 bases between. In DNA, the CDR3 is TGTGCCAGCAGCTTAGATTGGTTAAGGGGCTCCTATAATTCACCCCTCCACTTT. The encoded protein is CASSLDWLRGSYNSPLHF.

This sequence joins TRBV14 and TRBJ2-2; 9 positions match TRBD1. This CDR3 is built from 16 residues. The germline V gene has CDR1 SGHDN and CDR2 FVKESK. Trimming cost V 5 bases and J 5 bases; bases outside gene matches: 9. DNA for the CDR3: TGTGCCAGCAGCTCCCGGACAGGGGAAGGGACCGGGGAGCTGTTTTTT. Translation: CASSSRTGEGTGELFF.

The chain links TRBV7-2 to TRBJ1-2, with 7 bases lining up with TRBD1. CDR3 length equals 14 residues. The germline CDR1 and CDR2 sequences are SGHTA and FQGNSA. J was trimmed by 5 bases and V by 6 bases; bases with no gene match: 9. The CDR3 nucleotides read TGTGCCAGCAGGTCGACAGGGTCCCTATATGGCTACACCTTC. This gives the protein CASRSTGSLYGYTF.

The chain carries TRBV19 and TRBJ2-3, with 8 bases that match TRBD1. Losses at the gene ends were 4 bases for V and 2 bases for J; bases not matched to a gene: 8. CDR1 is LNHDA, CDR2 SQIVND, per germline (reference sequence). CDR3 size: 16 residues. The CDR3 nucleotides read TGTGCCAGTAGTACCAGGGACAGGATATCCACAGATACGCAGTATTTT. Translating gives CASSTRDRISTDTQYF. The full variable domain, with the rest looked up from reference TRBV19 and TRBJ2-3, is DGGITQSPKYLFRKEGQNVTLSCEQNLNHDAMYWYRQDPGQGLRLIYYSQIVNDFQKGDIAEGYSVSREKKESFPLTVTSAQKNPTAFYLCASSTRDRISTDTQYFGPGTRLTVL.

The chain links TRBV10-1 to TRBJ2-5; D is possibly TRBD2 (6 bases). The V end lost 3 bases, the J end lost 5 bases, and 13 bases lay between the germline ends. The CDR3 contains 14 residues. Germline V gives CDR1 WNHNN, CDR2 SYGVQD (reference sequence). CDR3 protein: CASSDSGLGETQYF. DNA for the CDR3: TGCGCCAGCAGTGATTCGGGACTCGGGGAGACCCAGTACTTC.

About this clone itself: At one boundary the junction diverges from the germline segment, which might be a read error. The rearrangement uses TRBV15 and TRBJ1-6, with TRBD1 matching over 9 bases. CDR3 length: 16 amino acids. Per germline, CDR1 LNHNV and CDR2 YYDKDF (reference sequence). The CDR3 loop reads CATSGERQGENSPLHF. CDR3 coding DNA: TGTGCCACCAGCGGAGAAAGACAGGGGGAAAATTCACCCCTCCACTTT.